Reported below is one T cell receptor beta chain. Its antigen is not identified. The data stem from a study of T cell responses to AZD1222 COVID-19 vaccine. Measured with immunoSEQ multiplex PCR; TCRdb has only the in-frame clones, and not every one. This table has about 48,000 clones, approximately 86% appearing once. V was trimmed by 4 bases and J by 2 bases, leaving 9 bases between them. Germline V CDR1 and CDR2: SQVTM, ANQGSEA. This CDR3 has 13 amino acids. Study-level points and caveats: Clonal diversity was possibly underestimated, and the donors were mostly white British, with more females. Spike as a whole was targeted by vaccine-associated CD4 TCRs, dominant at 160-218 and 743-854.

The source material was peripheral blood, sampled 28 days after the second AZD1222 dose. The receptor was isolated from an adult who received the AZD1222 COVID-19 vaccine. V usage is TRBV29-1 and J usage is TRBJ1-5; the D gene is possibly TRBD1 (6 bases). The chain's CDR3 is CSVAGAGNQPQHF. The CDR3 DNA follows: TGCAGCGTTGCGGGGGCCGGCAATCAGCCCCAGCATTTT.